This entry features one T cell receptor beta chain sequence. The antigen remains unidentified. The data originate from a study of T cell responses to AZD1222 COVID-19 vaccine. Some clones are missing from TCRdb's copy, which holds only in-frame ones; the method was immunoSEQ multiplex PCR. The data hold some 150,000 clones, with roughly four fifths observed a single time. Study results and caveats: Dominant at 160-218 and 743-854, vaccine-associated CD4 TCRs also spanned spike. Spike-specific TCRs gained breadth and depth after people received two AZD1222 doses. Only 5 or 6 individuals given AZD1222 were seropositive at baseline.

The receptor was derived from an adult in good health. This specimen consisted of peripheral blood, obtained on day 0 of MenACWY control vaccination.

The CDR3 DNA reads as TGTGCCAGCACCGGGGGGCCCTCCACTGCAGATACGCAGTATTTT. Translating gives CASTGGPSTADTQYF. V usage is TRBV11-2 and J usage is TRBJ2-3, with D perhaps matching TRBD2 (7 bases). CDR1 and CDR2 (germline): SGHAT, FQNNGV. The CDR3 is made up of 15 amino acids. The V and J ends lost 7 bases and 4 bases respectively, with 18 bases between them.